This T cell receptor (beta chain) was captured by sequencing in a study of cytomegalovirus exposure and HLA in healthy donors. PCR employed 60 Vbeta and 13 Jbeta primers. As originally analysed: A follow-up analysis tallied 65 million to 80 million unique TCR beta chains, roughly 11 million shared. The assay was immunoSEQ multiplex PCR, and TCRdb's table has in-frame clones only and misses some. The V and J calls and clone size come from that table; D and trimming were worked out from the DNA. This table holds about 300,000 clones, more than 80% found once. The CDR3 is 15 amino acids. Germline V lookup: CDR1 MNHEY, CDR2 SVGAGI. After removal of 2 bases from V and 3 bases from J, the junction contained 2 bases not matched to a gene. This clone has just a few counts.

Sequences were obtained from PBMCs. This TCR derives from a man in his forties in good health and CMV-seropositive. The rearrangement links TRBV6-5 to TRBJ2-7; the match to TRBD2 covers 12 bases. CDR3 in DNA: TGTGCCAGCAGTTACCTGACTAGCGGGAGCTACGAGCAGTACTTC. It translates to CASSYLTSGSYEQYF.